Each of the 24 T cell receptor beta chains below was sequenced from the same sample in a study of shared clonotypes between healthy human individuals. Data came from immunoSEQ multiplex PCR; TCRdb stores just in-frame clones and leaves some out. This table holds 550,000 to 750,000 clones, roughly 94% found once. CD45RO-negative cells were positively selected for CCR7, leaving out terminally differentiated effector memory CD45RA+ cells. Source material: naive CD8+ T cells sorted from blood. Every receptor here comes from a man between 25 and 39 years old in good health.

This sequence joins TRBV15 and TRBJ2-7; 8 bases match TRBD1. The CDR3 consists of 15 residues. Germline trimming cut 3 bases from V and 1 base from J; bases unmatched to any gene: 5. From germline, CDR1 is LNHNV and CDR2 YYDKDF (reference sequence). The CDR3 region is CATSSLGTGSYEQYF. The DNA for the CDR3 is TGTGCCACCAGCAGTCTCGGGACAGGATCCTACGAGCAGTACTTC.

The chain joins TRBV25-1 to TRBJ2-7; D unclear. V dropped 4 bases and J dropped 5 bases, with 9 bases sitting between them. This CDR3 region has 12 residues. Germline-derived CDR1 and CDR2 are MGHDK and SYGVNS. In DNA, the CDR3 is TGTGCCAGCAGTGTGCCTGGCCACGAGCAGTACTTC. Translated, it gives CASSVPGHEQYF.

V usage is TRBV10-3 and J usage is TRBJ2-1, with 11 positions matching TRBD2. V gave up 3 bases and J gave up 15 bases; unmatched junction bases: 13. CDR1 and CDR2 (germline): ENHRY, SYGVKD. This CDR3 comprises 15 residues. The CDR3 region has the DNA TGTGCCATCAGTGAACAAAATAGCGGGGGGGTCGAAACGTTCTTC. This translates into CAISEQNSGGVETFF.

J is TRBJ2-7 and V is TRBV7-6; 11 bases agree with TRBD1. The J segment lost 1 base and the V segment lost 2 bases, leaving 7 bases of the junction unmatched. This CDR3 has 17 amino acids. Per the germline V gene, CDR1 is SGHVS and CDR2 is FNYEAQ. The CDR3 nucleotides are TGTGCCAGCAGCTTACGCCCGGGACAGGGGGTTTCCTACGAGCAGTACTTC. This translates into CASSLRPGQGVSYEQYF.

The chain links TRBV27 to TRBJ2-1; tentative D call: TRBD1 (5 bases). Looked up from germline, CDR1 is MNHEY and CDR2 is SMNVEV (reference sequence). The CDR3 has 13 amino acids. V was shortened by 2 bases and J by 5 bases, with 7 bases between the two germline ends. The CDR3 sequence: CASSLARDNEQFF. The CDR3, as DNA: TGTGCCAGCAGTTTAGCCAGGGACAATGAGCAGTTCTTC.

This sequence joins TRBV6-6 and TRBJ2-1; D not resolved. V was cut by 2 bases and J by 9 bases, with 2 bases left in between. Germline V lookup: CDR1 MNHNY, CDR2 SVGAGI (reference sequence). The CDR3 contains 10 residues. CDR3 sequence: CASSYGEQFF. CDR3 DNA sequence: TGTGCCAGCAGTTACGGTGAGCAGTTCTTC.

The chain combines TRBV7-2 with TRBJ2-7; 7 bases match TRBD2. Germline values: CDR1 SGHTA, CDR2 FQGNSA. V gave up 2 bases and J gave up 1 base; unmatched junction bases: 14. There are 18 residues in the CDR3. The CDR3 DNA reads TGTGCCAGCAGCTTAACACAGAGCGGGGCCGATCTTTCCTACGAGCAGTACTTC. Its protein is CASSLTQSGADLSYEQYF.

This clone was seen just once. V usage is TRBV5-4 and J usage is TRBJ2-7; the D gene is possibly TRBD1 (5 bases). CDR1 is SGHNT and CDR2 is YYREEE in the germline V gene (reference sequence). The V end lost 2 bases, the J end lost 3 bases, and 12 bases lay between the germline ends. The CDR3 has 14 residues. CDR3 residues: CASSLGHTGYEQYF. In nucleotides, the CDR3 is TGTGCCAGCAGCTTAGGCCACACAGGCTACGAGCAGTACTTC.

The genes are TRBV7-8 and TRBJ2-5, with 13 nucleotides matching TRBD2. The CDR3 runs to 16 residues. V shed 5 bases, J shed 3 bases, and the junction held 6 bases outside the gene matches. CDR1 is SGHVS and CDR2 is FQNEAQ in the germline V gene. This CDR3 is CASSELAGGRKETQYF. CDR3 nucleotide sequence: TGTGCCAGCAGCGAACTAGCGGGAGGGCGGAAAGAGACCCAGTACTTC. The entire variable domain, with the rest obtained from reference TRBV7-8 and TRBJ2-5, is as follows: GAGVSQSPRYKVAKRGQDVALRCDPISGHVSLFWYQQALGQGPEFLTYFQNEAQLDKSGLPSDRFFAERPEGSVSTLKIQRTQQEDSAVYLCASSELAGGRKETQYFGPGTRLLVL.

This chain links TRBV14 with TRBJ2-5; D not certain. V gave up 0 bases and J gave up 0 bases, with 11 bases separating them. CDR3 length equals 16 residues. Germline CDR1 is SGHDN and CDR2 is FVKESK. The CDR3 spells CASSQDSHTNQETQYF. The CDR3 DNA follows: TGTGCCAGCAGCCAAGATTCACACACTAACCAAGAGACCCAGTACTTC.

The V gene is TRBV9, the J gene TRBJ2-2; possibly TRBD1 or TRBD2 for D (5 bases each). In germline, CDR1 is SGDLS, CDR2 YYNGEE. V was trimmed by 4 bases and J by 6 bases, leaving 19 bases between them. The CDR3 is 16 amino acids. In DNA, the CDR3 is TGTGCCAGCAGCCTCAGCCGGGACGGAAGACCCGGGGAGCTGTTTTTT. It is translated as CASSLSRDGRPGELFF.

The CDR3 spells CATGTSEYNEQFF. The CDR3 DNA sequence: TGTGCCACCGGGACTAGCGAGTACAATGAGCAGTTCTTC. The J gene is TRBJ2-1, the V gene TRBV7-6, with 10 bases matching TRBD2. The CDR3 is 13 amino acids. Germline V gene lookup returns CDR1 SGHVS and CDR2 FNYEAQ. V trimming: 10 bases; J trimming: 4 bases; junction bases outside the gene matches: 4. Using reference TRBV7-6 and TRBJ2-1 for the parts outside the CDR3, the full variable domain is GAGVSQSPRYKVTKRGQDVALRCDPISGHVSLYWYRQALGQGPEFLTYFNYEAQQDKSGLPNDRFSAERPEGSISTLTIQRTEQRDSAMYRCATGTSEYNEQFFGPGTRLTVL.

The V and J genes are TRBV7-2 and TRBJ1-1, with D uncertain. The CDR3 is made up of 15 amino acids. V lost 7 bases to trimming and J lost 6 bases, with 21 bases between them. Per the germline V gene, CDR1 is SGHTA and CDR2 is FQGNSA. The CDR3 region is CASTNPDLGTPEAFF. The CDR3 DNA reads TGTGCCAGCACTAACCCCGACCTCGGCACACCTGAAGCTTTCTTT.

This sequence joins TRBV10-1 and TRBJ1-6, with a weak D call TRBD1 (6 bases). V dropped 5 bases and J dropped 6 bases, with 11 bases sitting between them. Germline assignment: CDR1 WNHNN and CDR2 SYGVQD (reference sequence). The CDR3 is made up of 14 amino acids. In DNA, the CDR3 is TGCGCCAGCAGTCGGGACATTCTTAATTCACCCCTCCACTTT. Protein product: CASSRDILNSPLHF.

This chain connects TRBV9 to TRBJ2-5; a weak D match, TRBD2 (5 bases). CDR1 is SGDLS and CDR2 is YYNGEE in the germline V gene. This CDR3 comprises 14 residues. Trimming took off 3 bases at V and 3 bases at J, with 12 bases between the two ends. The CDR3 coding sequence is TGTGCCAGCAGCGCCGCAGGACTGGAAGAGACCCAGTACTTC. As protein: CASSAAGLEETQYF.

The chain joins TRBV6-5 to TRBJ2-1; TRBD2 might be the D (5 bases). Trimming took off 0 bases at V and 5 bases at J, with 14 bases between the two ends. There are 16 residues in the CDR3. Germline loops: CDR1 MNHEY, CDR2 SVGAGI. CDR3 region: CASSYSSARPHNEQFF. DNA of the CDR3: TGTGCCAGCAGTTACTCTAGCGCCAGACCTCACAATGAGCAGTTCTTC.

About this clone: The junction shows a germline mismatch at one end, possibly a read error. This chain links TRBV7-9 with TRBJ2-3, with D perhaps assigned TRBD1 or TRBD2 (6 bases each). The CDR3 loop spans 17 amino acids. Germline V gene lookup returns CDR1 SEHNR and CDR2 FQNEAQ (reference sequence). The CDR3: CASTLPKQGGRTDTQYF. DNA for the CDR3: TGTGCCAGCACCTTACCCAAACAGGGAGGCCGCACAGATACGCAGTATTTT.

The gene calls are TRBV11-2 and TRBJ1-1; D is perhaps TRBD1 (5 bases). Germline values: CDR1 SGHAT, CDR2 FQNNGV. The length of the CDR3 is 14 residues. Trimming left V 5 bases short and J 4 bases short, with 14 bases between. The CDR3 is CASSLGIGATEAFF. The CDR3 DNA sequence: TGTGCCAGCAGCCTGGGGATCGGGGCCACTGAAGCTTTCTTT.

The chain combines TRBV19 with TRBJ1-1; D not resolved. CDR3 size: 13 residues. The germline V gene encodes CDR1 LNHDA and CDR2 SQIVND (reference sequence). Trimming cost V 5 bases and J 0 bases, with 7 bases left between them. CDR3 nucleotides: TGTGCCAGTAGTTCACCCGTGAACACTGAAGCTTTCTTT. Translated: CASSSPVNTEAFF.

The rearrangement uses TRBV10-1 and TRBJ2-3; TRBD2 matches at 13 bases. The CDR3 consists of 18 residues. Germline CDR1 and CDR2: WNHNN and SYGVQD (reference sequence). Trimming cost V 0 bases and J 3 bases; bases outside gene matches: 6. CDR3 in DNA: TGCGCCAGCAGTGAGTCGATTTGGACTAGCGGGAGTACAGATACGCAGTATTTT. It specifies CASSESIWTSGSTDTQYF.

The chain combines TRBV9 with TRBJ2-2; D gene ambiguous. Trimming removed 0 bases at V and 9 bases at J, with 18 bases between. This CDR3 is 16 amino acids long. Germline CDR1 reads SGDLS; CDR2 reads YYNGEE. The CDR3 is CASSVGPGEPSRELFF. The CDR3 DNA reads as TGTGCCAGCAGCGTAGGTCCAGGCGAGCCGTCAAGGGAGCTGTTTTTT.

The chain has TRBV30 and TRBJ1-1; maybe TRBD1 (5 bases). This CDR3 is 15 amino acids long. The germline V and J ends were trimmed by 0 bases and 0 bases, with 11 bases remaining between them. Germline values: CDR1 GTSNPN, CDR2 SVGIG (reference sequence). The CDR3 spells CAWSVFGHMNTEAFF. In nucleotides, the CDR3 is TGTGCCTGGAGTGTTTTTGGACATATGAACACTGAAGCTTTCTTT.

This clone was seen at least ten times. J is TRBJ1-2 and V is TRBV10-2; D gene ambiguous. In germline, CDR1 is WSHSY, CDR2 SAAADI. Trimming removed 2 bases from V and 0 bases from J, with 7 bases in between. There are 14 residues in the CDR3. CDR3 bases: TGCGCCAGCAGTGAGGACGGAGCTAACTATGGCTACACCTTC. It specifies CASSEDGANYGYTF.

The chain carries TRBV9 and TRBJ2-2; 9 nucleotides align to TRBD2. Losses at the gene ends were 3 bases for V and 2 bases for J; bases not matched to a gene: 5. This CDR3 contains 16 residues. Germline CDR1 and CDR2: SGDLS and YYNGEE. The DNA of the CDR3 is TGTGCCAGCAGCGCATTGACTAGCGGAAACACCGGGGAGCTGTTTTTT. Residues: CASSALTSGNTGELFF.